This T cell receptor (beta chain) comes out of a study of T cells in Graves' hyperthyroidism and ophthalmopathy. Whole-study context: Staff took peripheral blood when the initial diagnosis was made, before any treatment began.

Patients with ophthalmopathy all had a Clinical Activity Score of at least 3, a NOSPECS grade of at least 4 and duration under 3 months. The source material, RNA transcripts, was used to amplify TCR beta CDR3 regions. A set of HTBI primers served as the primers for a first-round RT-PCR of the TCR CDR3. TCRdb reprocessed the multiplex PCR reads with MiXCR, giving one entry per CDR3 protein. The table has approximately 410,000 distinct CDR3 sequences, roughly 14% seen once. The sequenced sample consisted of blood. This clonotype was sampled from a man between 18 and 29 years old with Graves' ophthalmopathy.

The CDR3 DNA sequence: TGTGCCAGCAGCTCCATCGGGTGGGGGCAATACGAGCAGTACTTC. This gives the protein CASSSIGWGQYEQYF. The V and J genes are TRBV11-2 and TRBJ2-7, with a tentative D call TRBD1 (6 bases). CDR3 length equals 15 residues. Trimming shortened V by 4 bases and J by 4 bases, and 17 bases separated the two germline ends. Germline assignment: CDR1 SGHAT and CDR2 FQNNGV. Full variable domain (missing parts from reference TRBV11-2 and TRBJ2-7): EAGVAQSPRYKIIEKRQSVAFWCNPISGHATLYWYQQILGQGPKLLIQFQNNGVVDDSQLPKDRFSAERLKGVDSTLKIQPAKLEDSAVYLCASSSIGWGQYEQYFGPGTRLTVT.